A single sample is the source of the 21 T cell receptor beta chains below, sequenced in a study of T cell responses to AZD1222 COVID-19 vaccine. The table came from immunoSEQ multiplex PCR; TCRdb's copy has only in-frame clones and leaves some out. The sample shows more than 110,000 clones, about 90% of them seen only once. The sequencing here drew on peripheral blood, taken on day 0 of AZD1222 vaccination. The receptors were gathered from an adult in good health.

The V and J genes are TRBV10-1 and TRBJ2-2; D is ambiguous. Germline V gene data show CDR1 as WNHNN and CDR2 as SYGVQD (reference sequence). V was pared by 4 bases and J by 1 base, with 4 bases between. The CDR3 has 13 amino acids. CDR3 nucleotides: TGCGCCAGCAGTGGGGGGAACACCGGGGAGCTGTTTTTT. It codes for CASSGGNTGELFF.

This chain links TRBV2 with TRBJ1-2; TRBD1 might be the D (6 bases). The V and J ends lost 7 bases and 4 bases respectively, with 19 bases between them. There are 15 residues in the CDR3. Per germline, CDR1 SNHLY and CDR2 FYNNEI. The CDR3 is CASTPAGGVTYGYTF. The CDR3 nucleotides are TGTGCCAGCACTCCCGCGGGGGGCGTAACCTATGGCTACACCTTC.

The J gene is TRBJ2-3, the V gene TRBV28; 12 nucleotides match TRBD2. This CDR3 region has 16 residues. Germline-derived CDR1 and CDR2 are MDHEN and SYDVKM. J lost 6 bases, V lost 5 bases, and 9 bases had no gene match. CDR3 bases: TGTGCCAGCAGTCCTATGACTAGCGGGAGAGGCGATACGCAGTATTTT. Amino acid sequence: CASSPMTSGRGDTQYF.

This chain connects TRBV27 to TRBJ2-4; tentative D call: TRBD1 (5 bases). This CDR3 comprises 13 residues. V was pared by 4 bases and J by 6 bases, with 10 bases between. Germline V gives CDR1 MNHEY, CDR2 SMNVEV (reference sequence). The CDR3 DNA reads TGTGCCAGCAGTTCGGGTCAGGGAAACATTCAGTACTTC. Its protein product is CASSSGQGNIQYF.

This chain uses TRBV6-5 with TRBJ1-6; 9 bases are shared with TRBD1. This CDR3 has 14 amino acids. The V segment lost 10 bases and the J segment 7 bases; nucleotides outside the gene matches: 8. Germline CDR1 reads MNHEY; CDR2 reads SVGAGI. CDR3 loop: CATLGGQGNSPLHF. For the CDR3, the DNA is TGTGCCACCCTGGGGGGACAGGGCAATTCACCCCTCCACTTT.

The J gene is TRBJ1-1, the V gene TRBV6-5; D might be TRBD1 (5 bases). The germline gives CDR1 MNHEY, CDR2 SVGAGI. The CDR3 consists of 13 residues. V shed 9 bases and J shed 2 bases, with 13 bases lying between them. The CDR3 reads CASSPGPNTEAFF. For the CDR3, the DNA is TGTGCCAGTTCTCCAGGGCCCAACACTGAAGCTTTCTTT.

The V and J genes are TRBV27 and TRBJ2-1, with D unresolved. This CDR3 is 12 amino acids long. Trimming took off 4 bases at V and 7 bases at J, with 8 bases between the two ends. Germline CDR1 is MNHEY and CDR2 is SMNVEV (reference sequence). CDR3 in amino acids: CASSSPRNEQFF. The DNA for the CDR3 is TGTGCCAGCAGTTCCCCTCGTAATGAGCAGTTCTTC.

The chain has TRBV15 and TRBJ2-5; 8 nucleotides align to TRBD2. Germline CDR1 is LNHNV and CDR2 is YYDKDF (reference sequence). This CDR3 has 16 amino acids. J gave up 5 bases and V 4 bases, and 12 bases lay outside the gene matches. The CDR3 reads CATSTAGVGLGETQYF. The CDR3 DNA reads TGTGCCACCAGCACAGCGGGAGTCGGACTTGGGGAGACCCAGTACTTC.

The chain recombines TRBV7-6 with TRBJ1-5; D not resolved. This CDR3 spans 14 amino acids. Trimming stripped 0 bases from V and 4 bases from J, with 7 bases between. Germline CDR1 SGHVS, CDR2 FNYEAQ. The DNA of the CDR3 is TGTGCCAGCAGCTTAGCGACTGAGAATCAGCCCCAGCATTTT. The encoded protein is CASSLATENQPQHF.

The J gene is TRBJ2-2, the V gene TRBV6-2 or TRBV6-3; 10 nucleotides agree with TRBD2. The V gene end was trimmed by 4 bases and the J gene end by 3 bases; junction bases not matched to a gene: 11. Germline V gene lookup returns CDR1 MNHEY and CDR2 SVGEGT. The CDR3 runs 18 residues. CDR3 protein: CASSSGTSANLYTGELFF. The CDR3, as DNA: TGTGCCAGCAGTTCAGGGACTAGCGCCAATCTCTACACCGGGGAGCTGTTTTTT.

This chain connects TRBV24-1 to TRBJ2-5; TRBD1 agrees at 10 bases. Germline-derived CDR1 and CDR2 are KGHDR and SFDVKD. J lost 5 bases, V lost 2 bases, and 4 bases had no gene match. CDR3 length equals 15 residues. The CDR3 DNA sequence: TGTGCCACCAGTGATTGGGGGACAGGGGTCGAGACCCAGTACTTC. Amino acids: CATSDWGTGVETQYF.

The chain links TRBV3-1 (or the pseudogene TRBV3-2) to TRBJ1-1; no clear D. The CDR3 totals 14 residues. Trimming took off 1 base at V and 0 bases at J, with 6 bases between the two ends. CDR1 is LGHDT, CDR2 YNNKEL, per germline (reference sequence). DNA of the CDR3: TGTGCCAGCAGCCAAGTTGCGGTGAACACTGAAGCTTTCTTT. Translated: CASSQVAVNTEAFF.

This clone was picked up one time. The V call is TRBV6-1, the J call TRBJ1-5, with D hard to call. Germline loops: CDR1 MNHNS, CDR2 SASEGT. The CDR3 covers 16 residues. With 2 bases removed from V and 2 bases from J, the gap between germline ends came to 13 bases. The CDR3 loop is CASSEKVKARNQPQHF. The CDR3 DNA sequence: TGTGCCAGCAGTGAAAAGGTTAAGGCACGCAATCAGCCCCAGCATTTT.

The V call is TRBV11-3, the J call TRBJ1-4; D possibly corresponds to TRBD1 (5 bases). This CDR3 comprises 19 residues. CDR1 is SGHNT and CDR2 is YENEEA in the germline V gene. Trimming pared 4 bases from V and 1 base from J, leaving 22 bases between. The DNA of the CDR3 is TGTGCCAGCAGCTCCCTGATAGGGGCGGCCTATGGAACTAATGAAAAACTGTTTTTT. Amino acid sequence: CASSSLIGAAYGTNEKLFF.

The rearrangement links TRBV5-5 to TRBJ1-1, with D perhaps TRBD1 (5 bases). The CDR3 runs to 13 residues. Germline V gene sequence: CDR1 SGHKS, CDR2 YYEKEE (reference sequence). Deletions cut 0 bases from V and 4 bases from J, with 7 bases between. The CDR3 DNA reads as TGTGCCAGCAGCTTGGCAGGGATCACTGAAGCTTTCTTT. The encoded protein is CASSLAGITEAFF.

This chain links TRBV18 with TRBJ2-7, with D possibly being TRBD1 (6 bases). Between the trimmed V and J ends, which lost 2 bases and 3 bases, there was a span of 8 bases. This CDR3 spans 13 amino acids. CDR1 and CDR2 (germline): KGHSH, LQKENI. The CDR3 region is CASSPGGSYEQYF. DNA for the CDR3: TGTGCCAGCTCACCAGGGGGCAGCTACGAGCAGTACTTC.

The chain couples TRBV5-1 to TRBJ2-1; no firm D call. With 7 bases removed from V and 5 bases from J, the gap between germline ends came to 4 bases. Germline V lookup: CDR1 SGHRS, CDR2 YFSETQ. The CDR3 loop spans 10 amino acids. The CDR3 here is CASGNNEQFF. The CDR3, as DNA: TGCGCCAGCGGGAACAATGAGCAGTTCTTC.

The chain carries TRBV19 and TRBJ2-6, with D tentatively TRBD2 (6 bases). The CDR3 sequence is 15 residues long. Trimming removed 3 bases from V and 4 bases from J, with 10 bases in between. The V gene's germline CDR1 is LNHDA and CDR2 SQIVND (reference sequence). CDR3 in amino acids: CASSIREAGANVLTF. CDR3 coding DNA: TGTGCCAGTAGTATCAGGGAGGCCGGGGCCAACGTCCTGACTTTC. Filled out from reference TRBV19 and TRBJ2-6, the complete variable domain reads DGGITQSPKYLFRKEGQNVTLSCEQNLNHDAMYWYRQDPGQGLRLIYYSQIVNDFQKGDIAEGYSVSREKKESFPLTVTSAQKNPTAFYLCASSIREAGANVLTFGAGSRLTVL.

The chain employs TRBV27 and TRBJ2-1; 12 nucleotides agree with TRBD2. CDR3 length: 19 residues. The ends lost 4 bases at V and 0 bases at J; junction bases unmatched: 10. Germline V gene data show CDR1 as MNHEY and CDR2 as SMNVEV (reference sequence). The CDR3 DNA is TGTGCCAGCAGTTACCCACCACTAGCGGGAGGCAGCTCCTACAATGAGCAGTTCTTC. Its translation: CASSYPPLAGGSSYNEQFF.

The rearrangement joins TRBV29-1 to TRBJ1-1; no firm D call. The germline CDR1 and CDR2 sequences are SQVTM and ANQGSEA. This CDR3 comprises 11 residues. With 6 bases removed from V and 4 bases from J, the gap between germline ends came to 9 bases. CDR3 in amino acids: CSVNWITEAFF. CDR3 in DNA: TGCAGCGTCAATTGGATCACTGAAGCTTTCTTT.

A single count supports this clone. This chain links TRBV2 with TRBJ1-5; D may be TRBD1 (6 bases). V lost 7 bases, J lost 6 bases, and 10 bases lay in between. Germline V gene lookup returns CDR1 SNHLY and CDR2 FYNNEI. There are 12 residues in the CDR3. CDR3 residues: CASKGDIQPQHF. CDR3 DNA: TGTGCCAGCAAGGGGGACATTCAGCCCCAGCATTTT.